This TCR beta chain was recorded in a study of cytomegalovirus exposure and HLA in healthy donors. Study-level information: Most genotyped donors, 81% of around 370, had Caucasian-associated genetic ancestry.

Findings and caveats of the study: Most of the TCR beta V segments (in an earlier analysis) were productive either about 90% or about 30% of the time. CMV serostatus was the sole immune exposure information available.

60 Vbeta and 13 Jbeta primers were used in PCR. Clones were read by immunoSEQ multiplex PCR, and TCRdb kept only the in-frame ones, dropping some. The profile covers roughly 180,000 clones, with 9.5% appearing a single time and roughly 1.4% taken by the ten largest. This clone was seen just once. Antigen unknown. The sequence was collected from a woman under 40 in good health and CMV-seropositive. What was sequenced was PBMCs.

Here the CDR3 reads CASSRTSGSEDEQFF. In DNA, the CDR3 is TGTGCCAGCAGCCGGACTAGCGGGAGCGAGGATGAGCAGTTCTTC. The chain carries TRBV7-7 and TRBJ2-1; 13 bases map to TRBD2. The CDR3 is 15 residues long. Germline CDR1 is SSHAT and CDR2 is FNYEAQ (reference sequence). The V segment lost 5 bases and the J segment 8 bases; nucleotides outside the gene matches: 6.